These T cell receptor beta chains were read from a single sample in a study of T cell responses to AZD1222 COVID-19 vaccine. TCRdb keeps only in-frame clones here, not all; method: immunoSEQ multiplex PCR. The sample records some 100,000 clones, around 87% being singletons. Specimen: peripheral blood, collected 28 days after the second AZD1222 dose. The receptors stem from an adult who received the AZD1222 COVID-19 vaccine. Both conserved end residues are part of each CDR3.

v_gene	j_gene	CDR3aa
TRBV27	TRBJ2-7	CASSLRRGVSYEQYF
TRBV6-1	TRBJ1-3	CASSESYSGNTIYF
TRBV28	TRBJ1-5	CASSLSGSTQPQHF
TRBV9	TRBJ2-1	CASSVGRGNEQFF
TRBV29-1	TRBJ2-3	CSAGGRVQPDTQYF
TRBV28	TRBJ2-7	CASRFDRSPYEQYF
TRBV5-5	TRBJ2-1	CASSNPEQYNEQFF
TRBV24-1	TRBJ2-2	CATSEPGQGATGELFF
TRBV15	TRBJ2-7	CATSRAYLEEQYF
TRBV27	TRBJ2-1	CASSFQFRTVSYNEQFF
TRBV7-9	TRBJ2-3	CASSLGNRGFLNTQYF
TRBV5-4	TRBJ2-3	CASTTSGSGLHTDTQYF
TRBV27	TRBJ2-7	CASSPFSGTGTEQYF
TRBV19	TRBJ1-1	CASSMVGTEAFF
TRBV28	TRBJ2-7	CASKADYEQYF
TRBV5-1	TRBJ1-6	CASSRGPQGAGSPLHF
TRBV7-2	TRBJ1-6	CASRKDRGNSPLHF
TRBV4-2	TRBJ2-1	CASSHSQSSYNEQFF
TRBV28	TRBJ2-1	CASLRPGLGYNEQFF
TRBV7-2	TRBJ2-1	CASSLGTSGSFEQFF
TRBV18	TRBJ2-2	CASSPIPGHRTGELFF
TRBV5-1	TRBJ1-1	CASSLGGDGAEAFF
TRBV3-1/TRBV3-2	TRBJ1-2	CASSPDGGGYTF
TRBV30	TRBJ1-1	CAWTHGGLNTEAFF
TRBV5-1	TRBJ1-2	CASSLEGVGDYGYTF
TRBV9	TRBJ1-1	CASSAGVNTEAFF
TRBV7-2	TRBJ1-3	CASSLIWTGNTIYF
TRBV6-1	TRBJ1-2	CASSEAGTVYGYTF
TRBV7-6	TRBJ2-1	CASSLVATPQAGVGGNEQFF
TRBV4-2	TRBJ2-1	CASSKDLYNEQFF
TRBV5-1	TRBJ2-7	CASSPVNGGYEQYF
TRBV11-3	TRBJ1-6	CASRPGTWTNSPLHF
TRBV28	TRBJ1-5	CASTPTRGPGQPQHF
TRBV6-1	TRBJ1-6	CASSEAHRTNSPLHF
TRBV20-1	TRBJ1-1	CSASRAGRAEAFF
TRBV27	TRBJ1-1	CASSPTGTEAFF
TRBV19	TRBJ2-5	CASSIGGSQETQYF
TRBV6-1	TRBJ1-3	CASSEVEGNTIYF
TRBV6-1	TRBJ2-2	CASSDRPRTGELFF
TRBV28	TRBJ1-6	CASSPYDLVGGANSPLHF
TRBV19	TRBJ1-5	CASSIEDNNQPQHF
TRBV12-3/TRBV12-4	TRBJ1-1	CASRYGTGVVAFF
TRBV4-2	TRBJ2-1	CASSQDNTSGDEQFF
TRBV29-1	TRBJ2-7	CSVKTGTGGNEQYF
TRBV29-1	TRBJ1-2	CSAGDNNYGYTF
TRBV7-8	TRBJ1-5	CASSLVGQNTWSNQPQHF
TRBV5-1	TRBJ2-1	CASSLEGGSSYEQFF
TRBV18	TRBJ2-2	CASSPPENTGELFF
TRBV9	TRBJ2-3	CASSVGVFTDTQYF
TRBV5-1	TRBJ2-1	CASSGGLAGEMSSYNEQFF
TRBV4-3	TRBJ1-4	CASSQEDPGTGNEKLFF
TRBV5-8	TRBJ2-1	CASSVQIHEQFF
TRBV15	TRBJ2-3	CATSRDRTDTQYF